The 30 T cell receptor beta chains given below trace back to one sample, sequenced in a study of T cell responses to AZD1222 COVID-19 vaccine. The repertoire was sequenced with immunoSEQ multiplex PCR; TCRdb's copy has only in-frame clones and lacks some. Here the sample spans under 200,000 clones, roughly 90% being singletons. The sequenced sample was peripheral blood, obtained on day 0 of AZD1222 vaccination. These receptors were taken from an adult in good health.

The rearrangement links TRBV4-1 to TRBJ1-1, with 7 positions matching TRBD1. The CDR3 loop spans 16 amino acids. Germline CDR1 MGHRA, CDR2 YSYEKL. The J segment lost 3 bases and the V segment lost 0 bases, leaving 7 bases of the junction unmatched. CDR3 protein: CASSQETGARDTEAFF. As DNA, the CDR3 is TGCGCCAGCAGCCAAGAAACAGGGGCTAGGGACACTGAAGCTTTCTTT.

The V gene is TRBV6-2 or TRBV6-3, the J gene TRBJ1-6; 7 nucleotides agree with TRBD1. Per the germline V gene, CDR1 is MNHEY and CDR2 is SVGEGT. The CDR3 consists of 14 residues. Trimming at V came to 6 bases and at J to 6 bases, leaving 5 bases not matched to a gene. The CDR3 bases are TGTGCCAGCAGCTGGACAGGACTTAATTCACCCCTCCACTTT. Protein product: CASSWTGLNSPLHF.

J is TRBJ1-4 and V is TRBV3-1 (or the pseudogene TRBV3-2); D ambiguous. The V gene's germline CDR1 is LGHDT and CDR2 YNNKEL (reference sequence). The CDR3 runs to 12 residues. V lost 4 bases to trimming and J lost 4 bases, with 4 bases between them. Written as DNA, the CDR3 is TGTGCCAGCAGCCTACATAATGAAAAACTGTTTTTT. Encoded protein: CASSLHNEKLFF.

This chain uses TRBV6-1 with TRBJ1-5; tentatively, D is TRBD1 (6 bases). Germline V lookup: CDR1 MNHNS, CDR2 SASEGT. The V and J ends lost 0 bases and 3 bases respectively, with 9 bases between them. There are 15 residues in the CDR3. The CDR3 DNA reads TGTGCCAGCAGTGAAGCCGGGACAACCAATCAGCCCCAGCATTTT. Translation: CASSEAGTTNQPQHF.

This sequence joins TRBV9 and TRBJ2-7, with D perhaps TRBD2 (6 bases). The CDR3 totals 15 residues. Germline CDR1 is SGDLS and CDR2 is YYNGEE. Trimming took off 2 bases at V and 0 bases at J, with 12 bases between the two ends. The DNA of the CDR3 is TGTGCCAGCAGCGTCGGAGGGCCGGGCTCCTACGAGCAGTACTTC. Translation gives CASSVGGPGSYEQYF.

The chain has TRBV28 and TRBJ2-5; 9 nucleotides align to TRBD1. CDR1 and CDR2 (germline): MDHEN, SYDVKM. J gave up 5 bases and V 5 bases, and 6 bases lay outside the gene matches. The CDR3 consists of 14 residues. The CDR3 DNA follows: TGTGCCAGCAGTGAACAGGGGGCGGGGGAGACCCAGTACTTC. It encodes CASSEQGAGETQYF.

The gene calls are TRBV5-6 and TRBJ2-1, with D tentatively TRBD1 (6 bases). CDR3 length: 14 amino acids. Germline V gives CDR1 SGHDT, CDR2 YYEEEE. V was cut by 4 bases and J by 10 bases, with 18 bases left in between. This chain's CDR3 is CASSLYQQGNEQFF. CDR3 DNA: TGTGCCAGCAGCCTCTACCAACAGGGTAACGAGCAGTTCTTC.

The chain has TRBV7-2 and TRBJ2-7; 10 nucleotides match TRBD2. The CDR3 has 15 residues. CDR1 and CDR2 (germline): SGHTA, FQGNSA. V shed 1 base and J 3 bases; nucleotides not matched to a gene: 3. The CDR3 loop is CASSLELAGSYEQYF. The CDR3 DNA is TGTGCCAGCAGCTTAGAACTAGCGGGGAGCTACGAGCAGTACTTC.

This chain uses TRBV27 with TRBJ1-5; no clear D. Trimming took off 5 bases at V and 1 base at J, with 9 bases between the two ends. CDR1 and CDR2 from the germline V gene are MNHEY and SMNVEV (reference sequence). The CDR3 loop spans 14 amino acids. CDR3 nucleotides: TGTGCCAGCAGTGATAGACACAGCAATCAGCCCCAGCATTTT. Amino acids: CASSDRHSNQPQHF.

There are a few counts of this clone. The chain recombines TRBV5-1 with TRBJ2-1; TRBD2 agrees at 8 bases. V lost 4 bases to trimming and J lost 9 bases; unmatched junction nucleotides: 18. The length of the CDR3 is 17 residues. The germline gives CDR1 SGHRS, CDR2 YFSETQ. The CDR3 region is CASSPQGGRTSLTEQFF. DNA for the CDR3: TGCGCCAGCAGCCCCCAAGGGGGACGGACTAGCTTGACTGAGCAGTTCTTC.

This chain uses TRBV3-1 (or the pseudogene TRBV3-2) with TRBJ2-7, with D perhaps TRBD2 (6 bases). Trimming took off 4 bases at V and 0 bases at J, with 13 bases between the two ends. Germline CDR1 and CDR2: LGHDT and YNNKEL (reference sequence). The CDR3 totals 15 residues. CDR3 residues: CASSPPGLNSYEQYF. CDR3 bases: TGTGCCAGCAGCCCACCGGGACTGAACTCCTACGAGCAGTACTTC.

CDR3 amino acids: CASSQDQGRVDTIYF. In DNA, the CDR3 is TGTGCCAGCAGCCAAGATCAGGGCAGAGTAGACACCATATATTTT. The rearrangement joins TRBV3-1 (or the pseudogene TRBV3-2) to TRBJ1-3; weak D call: TRBD1 (5 bases). The length of the CDR3 is 15 residues. Per the germline V gene, CDR1 is LGHDT and CDR2 is YNNKEL (reference sequence). The ends were cut back, 0 bases at V and 8 bases at J, with 14 bases in the middle.

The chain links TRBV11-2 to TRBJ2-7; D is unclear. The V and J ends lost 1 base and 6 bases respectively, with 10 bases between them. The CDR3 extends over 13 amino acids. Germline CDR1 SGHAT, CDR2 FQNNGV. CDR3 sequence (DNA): TGTGCCAGCAGCTTAGGTGGCGGTCGCGAGCAGTACTTC. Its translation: CASSLGGGREQYF.

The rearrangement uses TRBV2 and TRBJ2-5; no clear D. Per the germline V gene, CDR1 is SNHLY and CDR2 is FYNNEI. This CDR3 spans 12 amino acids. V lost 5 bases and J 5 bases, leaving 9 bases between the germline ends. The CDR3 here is CASSRVGETQYF. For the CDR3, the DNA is TGTGCCAGCAGTCGGGTTGGGGAGACCCAGTACTTC.

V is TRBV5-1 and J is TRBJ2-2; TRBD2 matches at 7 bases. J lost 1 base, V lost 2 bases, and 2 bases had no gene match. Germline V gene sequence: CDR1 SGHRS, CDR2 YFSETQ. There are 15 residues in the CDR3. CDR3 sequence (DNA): TGCGCCAGCAGCTTTAGCGGGCTGAACACCGGGGAGCTGTTTTTT. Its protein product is CASSFSGLNTGELFF.

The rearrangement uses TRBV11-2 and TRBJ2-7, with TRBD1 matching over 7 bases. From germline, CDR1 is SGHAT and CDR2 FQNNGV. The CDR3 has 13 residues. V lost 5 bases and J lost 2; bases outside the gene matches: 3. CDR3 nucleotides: TGTGCCAGCAGCCAGGGACAGCCCTACGAGCAGTACTTC. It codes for CASSQGQPYEQYF.

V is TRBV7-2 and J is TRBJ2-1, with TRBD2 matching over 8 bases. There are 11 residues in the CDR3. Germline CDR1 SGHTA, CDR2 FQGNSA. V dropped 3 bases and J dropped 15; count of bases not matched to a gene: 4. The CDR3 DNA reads TGTGCCAGCAGCTTCGGGACTAGGTGGTTCTTC. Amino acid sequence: CASSFGTRWFF.

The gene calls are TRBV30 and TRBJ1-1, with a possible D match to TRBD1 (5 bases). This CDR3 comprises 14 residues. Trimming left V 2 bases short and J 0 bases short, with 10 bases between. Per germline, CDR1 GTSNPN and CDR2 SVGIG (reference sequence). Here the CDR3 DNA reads TGTGCCTGGAGTTCGGGACGAATGAACACTGAAGCTTTCTTT. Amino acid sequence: CAWSSGRMNTEAFF. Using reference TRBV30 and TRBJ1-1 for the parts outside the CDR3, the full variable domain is SQTIHQWPATLVQPVGSPLSLECTVEGTSNPNLYWYRQAAGRGLQLLFYSVGIGQISSEVPQNLSASRPQDRQFILSSKKLLLSDSGFYLCAWSSGRMNTEAFFGQGTRLTVV.

CDR3 protein: CASSELQYEQYF. The CDR3 coding sequence is TGTGCCAGCAGTGAATTACAGTACGAGCAGTACTTC. The chain combines TRBV6-1 with TRBJ2-7; the D is unclear. Germline CDR1 MNHNS, CDR2 SASEGT. This CDR3 spans 12 amino acids. Trimming left V 2 bases short and J 4 bases short, with 6 bases between.

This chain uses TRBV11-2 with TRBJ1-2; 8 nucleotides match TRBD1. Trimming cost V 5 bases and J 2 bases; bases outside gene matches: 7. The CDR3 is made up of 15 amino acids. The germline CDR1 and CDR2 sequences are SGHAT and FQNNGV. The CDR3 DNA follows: TGTGCCAGCAGCACCAGGGACAGGCGCAACTATGGCTACACCTTC. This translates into CASSTRDRRNYGYTF.

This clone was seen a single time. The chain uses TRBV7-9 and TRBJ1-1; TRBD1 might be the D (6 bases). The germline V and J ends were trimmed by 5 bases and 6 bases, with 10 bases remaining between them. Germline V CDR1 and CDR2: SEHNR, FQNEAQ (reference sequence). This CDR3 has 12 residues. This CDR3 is CASSIGTSEAFF. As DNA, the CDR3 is TGTGCCAGCAGCATTGGGACATCTGAAGCTTTCTTT. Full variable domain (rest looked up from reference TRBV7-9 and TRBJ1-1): DTGVSQNPRHKITKRGQNVTFRCDPISEHNRLYWYRQTLGQGPEFLTYFQNEAQLEKSRLLSDRFSAERPKGSFSTLEIQRTEQGDSAMYLCASSIGTSEAFFGQGTRLTVV.

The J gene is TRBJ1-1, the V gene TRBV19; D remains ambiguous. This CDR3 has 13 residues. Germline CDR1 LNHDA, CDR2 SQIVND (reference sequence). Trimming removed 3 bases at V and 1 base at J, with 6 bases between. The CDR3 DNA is TGTGCCAGTAGTATGAGAGAGAACACTGAAGCTTTCTTT. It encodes CASSMRENTEAFF.

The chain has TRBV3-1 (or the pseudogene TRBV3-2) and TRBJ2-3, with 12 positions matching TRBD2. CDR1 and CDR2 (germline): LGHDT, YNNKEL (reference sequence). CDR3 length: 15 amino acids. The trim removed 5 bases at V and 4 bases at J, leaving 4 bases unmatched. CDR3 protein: CASSGLAGFADTQYF. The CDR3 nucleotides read TGTGCCAGCAGCGGACTAGCGGGATTTGCAGATACGCAGTATTTT.

This CDR3 reads CASSQAAPGANVYEQYF. In nucleotides, the CDR3 is TGTGCCAGCAGCCAAGCCGCCCCCGGGGCTAACGTATACGAGCAGTACTTC. The chain has TRBV14 and TRBJ2-7; D tentatively fits TRBD1 or TRBD2 (5 bases each). CDR1 and CDR2 from the germline V gene are SGHDN and FVKESK. Trimming left V 1 base short and J 4 bases short, with 20 bases between. The CDR3 contains 17 residues.

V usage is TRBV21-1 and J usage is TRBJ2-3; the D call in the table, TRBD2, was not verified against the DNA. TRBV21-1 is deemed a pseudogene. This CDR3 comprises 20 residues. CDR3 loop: CASSTPWGDSGRANSGTQYF. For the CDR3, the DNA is TGTGCCAGCAGCACACCATGGGGGGATAGCGGGAGGGCCAACTCAGGTACGCAGTATTTT.

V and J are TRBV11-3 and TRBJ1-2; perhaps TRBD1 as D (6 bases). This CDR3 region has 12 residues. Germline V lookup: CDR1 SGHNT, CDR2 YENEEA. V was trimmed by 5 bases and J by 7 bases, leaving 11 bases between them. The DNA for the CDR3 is TGTGCCAGCAGCCTGGACAGTCGTGGCTACACCTTC. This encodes CASSLDSRGYTF.

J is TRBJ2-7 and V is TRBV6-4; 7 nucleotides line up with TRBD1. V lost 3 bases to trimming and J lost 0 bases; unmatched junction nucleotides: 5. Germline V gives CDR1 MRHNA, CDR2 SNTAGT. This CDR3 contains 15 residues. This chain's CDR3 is CASSEGPGGSYEQYF. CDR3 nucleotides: TGTGCCAGCAGTGAAGGGCCAGGGGGCTCCTACGAGCAGTACTTC.

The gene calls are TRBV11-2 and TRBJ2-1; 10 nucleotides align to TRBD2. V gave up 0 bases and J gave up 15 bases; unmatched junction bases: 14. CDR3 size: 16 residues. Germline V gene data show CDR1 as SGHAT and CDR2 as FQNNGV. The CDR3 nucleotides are TGTGCCAGCAGCTTAGATATGGTAGCGGGAGGCTACAAGGGGTTCTTC. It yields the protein CASSLDMVAGGYKGFF.

The CDR3 loop reads CASSSPPGLAVHNEQFF. For the CDR3, the DNA is TGCGCCAGCAGCTCGCCCCCGGGACTAGCGGTCCACAATGAGCAGTTCTTC. The chain recombines TRBV5-1 with TRBJ2-1; 11 positions match TRBD2. The CDR3 consists of 17 residues. Germline CDR1 and CDR2: SGHRS and YFSETQ. The V gene end was trimmed by 3 bases and the J gene end by 5 bases; junction bases not matched to a gene: 10. The whole variable domain, remainder taken from reference TRBV5-1 and TRBJ2-1, is KAGVTQTPRYLIKTRGQQVTLSCSPISGHRSVSWYQQTPGQGLQFLFEYFSETQRNKGNFPGRFSGRQFSNSRSEMNVSTLELGDSALYLCASSSPPGLAVHNEQFFGPGTRLTVL.

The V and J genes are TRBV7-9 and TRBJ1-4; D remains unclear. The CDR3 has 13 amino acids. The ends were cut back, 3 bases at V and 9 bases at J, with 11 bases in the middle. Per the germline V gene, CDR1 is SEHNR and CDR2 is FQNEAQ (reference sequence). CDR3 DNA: TGTGCCAGCAGCTTGAATCCCGGGAAAAAACTGTTTTTT. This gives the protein CASSLNPGKKLFF.